This TCR beta chain comes out of a study of CD8 T cells in Susac syndrome. Reverse transcription of roughly 0.5 to 1 ug RNA was performed with random hexamers. Coverage of TCR beta CDR3 amplification by immunoSEQ multiplex PCR extended to 54 Vbeta and 13 Jbeta. TCRdb fed the immunoSEQ multiplex PCR reads into MiXCR, producing one record per CDR3 protein. The sample consists of about 90,000 distinct CDR3 sequences, over 85% of them appearing once. Study-level findings and limits: The study conceded that relatively few individuals underwent its TCR sequencing and HLA analysis.

Blood CD8+ and CD4+ T cells underwent high-throughput TCR beta sequencing. CD8+ and CD4+ T cells were negatively isolated; TEMRA cells were FACS-enriched. V was trimmed by 2 bases and J by 3 bases, leaving 13 bases between them. Germline CDR1 SQVTM, CDR2 ANQGSEA. This CDR3 has 14 residues. As concerns this clonotype: The antigen remains unidentified.

This sequence was found in a human donor in good health. Sequencing input: CD8+ T cells from PBMCs. The J gene is TRBJ1-2, the V gene TRBV29-1; the D gene is possibly TRBD1 (5 bases). The CDR3 protein is CSVESGPLDYGYTF. Here the CDR3 DNA reads TGCAGCGTTGAATCGGGGCCCTTGGACTATGGCTACACCTTC.